The subject of this entry is one T cell receptor beta chain. What it recognizes is unknown. This sample is part of a study of T cells in Graves' hyperthyroidism and ophthalmopathy. Background on the study: Peripheral blood was obtained at initial diagnosis, preceding any treatment.

Amplification targeted TCR beta CDR3 regions from RNA transcripts. The HTBI primer set drove a first-round RT-PCR of the TCR CDR3. TCRdb redid the calling of the multiplex PCR reads with MiXCR, one entry per CDR3 protein. This table holds 400,000 to 500,000 distinct CDR3 sequences, around 15% found once. V trimming: 1 base; J trimming: 4 bases; junction bases outside the gene matches: 5. This CDR3 has 15 amino acids. Germline CDR1 SGDLS, CDR2 YYNGEE. Study-level points and caveats: Ophthalmopathy was identified by the model a median around 6.9 months ahead of onset. Through a model of 13 V-J features, ophthalmopathy was separated from stable hyperthyroidism. In blood, most of the thyroid clonotypes expanded above 0.001 were also present.

This TCR came from a woman under 30 with Graves' hyperthyroidism. The specimen sequenced was blood. The rearrangement joins TRBV9 to TRBJ2-1; TRBD2 aligns across 7 bases. The CDR3 DNA follows: TGTGCCAGCAGCGTAACAACGGGAGGTTACAATGAGCAGTTCTTC. This sequence encodes CASSVTTGGYNEQFF.